This TCR beta chain was identified in a study of regulatory T cells in long-lasting Graves disease (TCRdb year 2021). Regarding the study in general: In the newly diagnosed Graves' disease group, patients had been taking antithyroid drugs for less than 3 months. Patients with persistent Graves' disease were compared with patients with newly diagnosed Graves' disease using TCR sequencing and RNA sequencing of peripheral blood. The study was registered as a clinical trial and conducted in China. TCR sequencing covered some 13 persistent and approximately 20 newly diagnosed Graves' disease patients, some 33 samples in total.

The library came from multiplex PCR. Sequencing was carried out with an Illumina HiSeq 4000. iRepertoire HTBI primers and Arm-PCR amplification of CDR3 regions were used to construct TCR beta libraries. Gel purification was performed on PCR products prior to sequencing. The published analysis was carried out like this. Gene usage analysis of CDR3 amino acid clonotypes relied on the roughly 60 TRBV and more than twelve TRBJ segments identified across samples. COPE and FqMerger were used to merge the filtered high-quality paired reads into contigs. BLAST was used to align contigs to the IMGT TRBV, TRBD and TRBJ reference genes, and CDR3 was defined following IMGT. Clonotypes above 0.1% frequency were classified as highly expanded clones. Shannon entropy served as the measure of repertoire diversity, while the Gini coefficient captured V-J evenness. Clonotypes shared by more than one individual were considered public. The raw public data were reprocessed by TCRdb itself: fastp quality trimming at Q25, MiXCR clonotype calling, in-frame beta chains only. Here each entry gathers all rows of one CDR3 protein and keeps the most common genes and DNA. It is TCRdb's table, rather than the study itself, that gives the V and J calls and clone size. Within this sample are 350,000 to 400,000 distinct CDR3 sequences, with around 16% of them counted one time only. The ten largest clones add up to around a fifth of the sample.

The sample's time point label, decoded: newly diagnosed GD, antithyroid drugs for less than 3 months. RNA was extracted from PBMCs in TRIzol for both TCR sequencing and RNA sequencing. Graves' disease was diagnosed according to American Thyroid Association guidelines. Recruitment of patients was carried out at an endocrinology department in Xi'an, China. Each patient gave approximately 9.7 milliliters of peripheral blood, collected in an EDTA anticoagulant tube. Ficoll Paque Plus density gradient separation was used to isolate PBMCs, and no further T cell sorting was performed. An Agilent 2100 Bioanalyzer and agarose gel were used to assess RNA quality, and a NanoDrop 2000 was used to measure RNA concentration. As for this clonotype: Its binding antigen is unknown. No qualities accompany the bases; no much larger clone lies one base away.

Here is what the overall study found, with its caveats: Preferential use of TRBV28, TRBJ1-2 and TRBJ2-5 was observed in persistent disease, whereas TRBV20-1 and TRBJ2-1 were favored in newly diagnosed disease. Patients with persistent disease shared more public clonotypes (around 2,700) than newly diagnosed patients did (966). Sequencing and analysis were restricted to the TCR beta chain. Compared with newly diagnosed patients, persistent Graves' disease patients had lower TCR Shannon entropy and fewer highly expanded clones, which suggests clonal expansion. Because the primary lesion, thyroid tissue, could not be accessed, the study looked at peripheral blood alone. The authors acknowledged the small sample size as a limitation that may reduce accuracy.

V and J are trimmed by 1 base and 8 bases, and the gene matches miss 4 bases of the junction. As encoded in the germline V gene, CDR1 is SNHLY while CDR2 is FYNNEI. The CDR3 has 14 amino acids, counting the end cysteine and phenylalanine. The DNA shown is the 42-base CDR3, in frame from base 1. The source is a female donor with Graves disease. The chain uses TRBV2 and TRBJ2-1; the junction holds 8 bases that match TRBD1. Material: peripheral blood mononuclear cells (PBMCs), obtained at new diagnosis, from a patient treated with antithyroid drugs. This receptor has the CDR3 CASSEGSGGDEQFF. The DNA sequence is as follows: TGTGCCAGCAGTGAAGGGTCAGGGGGCGATGAGCAGTTCTTC.